This TCR beta chain is drawn from a study of shared clonotypes between healthy human individuals. Study observations and caveats: Several donors shared about 5% of their naive CD4 clonotypes. Unshared clonotypes carried lower generation probabilities than those common to all four donors. Sampling covered nothing but blood. Tissue TCR repertoires likely differ from those found in blood. Large sequencing depth failed to make sorted-subset sequencing complete, rarefaction showed.

TCRdb's copy holds only in-frame clones and misses some; the assay was immunoSEQ multiplex PCR. Here the sample spans millions of clones, around 94% being singletons. From germline, CDR1 is SEHNR and CDR2 FQNEAQ (reference sequence). The CDR3 consists of 16 residues. The germline V and J ends were trimmed by 2 bases and 3 bases, with 17 bases remaining between them. Note on this clone: The antigen is not known.

This sequence was found in a man aged 18 to 35 in good health. V usage is TRBV7-9 and J usage is TRBJ2-7; D is possibly TRBD1 or TRBD2 (5 bases each). Input material: naive CD4+ T cells sorted from blood. Subset of the sample: CD45RA+ positively selected. This CDR3 is CASSLRQGWEIYEQYF. In nucleotides, the CDR3 is TGTGCCAGCAGCTTACGGCAGGGATGGGAGATCTACGAGCAGTACTTC.